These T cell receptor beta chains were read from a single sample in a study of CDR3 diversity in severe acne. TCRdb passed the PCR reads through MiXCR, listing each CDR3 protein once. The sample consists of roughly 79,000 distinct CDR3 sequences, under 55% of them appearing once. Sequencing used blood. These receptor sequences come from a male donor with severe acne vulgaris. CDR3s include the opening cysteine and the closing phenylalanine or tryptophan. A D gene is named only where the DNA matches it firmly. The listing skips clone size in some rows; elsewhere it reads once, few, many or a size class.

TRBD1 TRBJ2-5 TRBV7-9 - TGTGCCAGCAGCACCACGACAGGGTTGGAGACCCAGTACTTC CASSTTTGLETQYF
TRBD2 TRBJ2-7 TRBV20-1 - TGCAGTGCTGGGTCCCTAGCGGGAGTTCTCTACGAGCAGTACTTC CSAGSLAGVLYEQYF
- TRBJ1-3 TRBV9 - TGTGCCAGCAGCCCTTTGGGGGGGGCCGGAAACACCATATATTTT CASSPLGGAGNTIYF
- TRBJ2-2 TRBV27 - TGTGCCAGCCGGAACACCGGGGAGCTGTTTTTT CASRNTGELFF
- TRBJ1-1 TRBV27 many TGTGCCAGCAAAGCCGGCTACACTGAAGCTTTCTTT CASKAGYTEAFF
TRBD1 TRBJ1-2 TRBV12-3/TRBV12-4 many TGTGCCAGCAGTTCGACAGGGTTTGGCTACACCTTC CASSSTGFGYTF
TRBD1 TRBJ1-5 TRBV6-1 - TGTGCCAGCAGTGCCACCGGGACAGGGCTTTTAGGGCCCCAGCATTTT CASSATGTGLLGPQHF
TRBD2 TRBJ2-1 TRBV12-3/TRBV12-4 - TGTGCCAGCAGTTTCGGACTAGCGGGAGTCGGGGACCGTAGTGAGCAGTTCTTC CASSFGLAGVGDRSEQFF
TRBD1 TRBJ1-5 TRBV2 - TGTGCCAGCAGTGAAGCTTACAGGGGGAATCAGCCCCAGCATTTT CASSEAYRGNQPQHF
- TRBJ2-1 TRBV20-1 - TGCAGTGCTAGAGAGATTGGGGAGACTTTAAATGAGCAGTTCTTC CSAREIGETLNEQFF